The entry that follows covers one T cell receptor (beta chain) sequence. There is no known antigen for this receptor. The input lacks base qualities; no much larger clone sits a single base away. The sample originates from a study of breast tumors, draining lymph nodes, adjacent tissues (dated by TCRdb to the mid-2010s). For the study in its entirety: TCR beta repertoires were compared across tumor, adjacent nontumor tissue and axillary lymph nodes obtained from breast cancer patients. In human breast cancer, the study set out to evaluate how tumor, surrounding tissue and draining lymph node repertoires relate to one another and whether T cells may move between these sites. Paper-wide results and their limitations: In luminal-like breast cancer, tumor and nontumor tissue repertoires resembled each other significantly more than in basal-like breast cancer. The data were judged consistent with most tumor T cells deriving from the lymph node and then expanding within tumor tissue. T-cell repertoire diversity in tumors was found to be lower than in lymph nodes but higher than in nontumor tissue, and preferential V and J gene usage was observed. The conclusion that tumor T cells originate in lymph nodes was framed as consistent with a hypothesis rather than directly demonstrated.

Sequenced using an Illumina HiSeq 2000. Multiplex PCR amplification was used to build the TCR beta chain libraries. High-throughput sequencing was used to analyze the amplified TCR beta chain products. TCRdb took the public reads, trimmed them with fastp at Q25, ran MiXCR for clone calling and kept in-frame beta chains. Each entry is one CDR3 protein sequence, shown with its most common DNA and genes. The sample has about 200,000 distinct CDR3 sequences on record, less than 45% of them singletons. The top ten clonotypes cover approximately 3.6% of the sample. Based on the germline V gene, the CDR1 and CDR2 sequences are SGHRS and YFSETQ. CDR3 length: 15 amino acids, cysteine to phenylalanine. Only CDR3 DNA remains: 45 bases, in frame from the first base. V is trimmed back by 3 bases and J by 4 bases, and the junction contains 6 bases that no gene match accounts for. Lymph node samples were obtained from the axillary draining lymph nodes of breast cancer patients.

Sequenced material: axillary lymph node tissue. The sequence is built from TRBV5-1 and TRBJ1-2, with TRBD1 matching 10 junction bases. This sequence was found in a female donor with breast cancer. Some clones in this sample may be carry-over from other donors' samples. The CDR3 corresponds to CASSSGTGDSYGYTF. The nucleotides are TGCGCCAGCAGCTCCGGGACAGGGGACTCCTATGGCTACACCTTC.